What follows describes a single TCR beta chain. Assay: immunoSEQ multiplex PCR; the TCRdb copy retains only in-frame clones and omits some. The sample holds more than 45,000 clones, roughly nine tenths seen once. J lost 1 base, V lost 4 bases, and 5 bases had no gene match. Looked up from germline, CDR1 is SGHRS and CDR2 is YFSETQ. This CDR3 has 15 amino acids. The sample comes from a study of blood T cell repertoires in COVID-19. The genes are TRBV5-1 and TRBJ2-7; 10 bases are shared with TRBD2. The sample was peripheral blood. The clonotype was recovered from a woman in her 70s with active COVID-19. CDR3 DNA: TGCGCCAGCAGCCCGGGACTAGCGAGATCCTACGAGCAGTACTTC. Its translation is CASSPGLARSYEQYF.